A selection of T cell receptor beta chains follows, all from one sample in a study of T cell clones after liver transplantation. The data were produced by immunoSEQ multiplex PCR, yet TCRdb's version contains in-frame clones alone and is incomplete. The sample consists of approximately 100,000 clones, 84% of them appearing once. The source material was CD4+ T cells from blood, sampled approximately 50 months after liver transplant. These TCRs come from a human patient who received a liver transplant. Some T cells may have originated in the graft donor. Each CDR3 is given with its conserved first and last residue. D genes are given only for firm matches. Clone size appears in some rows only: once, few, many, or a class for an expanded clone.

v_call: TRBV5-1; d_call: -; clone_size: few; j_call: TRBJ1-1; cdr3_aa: CASRGTEAFF; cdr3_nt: TGCGCCAGCAGGGGGACTGAAGCTTTCTTT
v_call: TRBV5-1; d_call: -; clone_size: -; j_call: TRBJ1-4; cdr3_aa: CASSLVPTNEKLFF; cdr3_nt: TGCGCCAGCAGCTTGGTTCCAACTAATGAAAAACTGTTTTTT
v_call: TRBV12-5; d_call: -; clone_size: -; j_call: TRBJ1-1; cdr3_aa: CASGSRFMNTEAFF; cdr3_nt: TGTGCTAGTGGTTCTCGATTCATGAACACTGAAGCTTTCTTT
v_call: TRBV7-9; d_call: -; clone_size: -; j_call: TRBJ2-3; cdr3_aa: CASSLERSTGIATDTQYF; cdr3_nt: TGTGCCAGCAGCTTAGAACGTTCGACAGGAATCGCCACAGATACGCAGTATTTT
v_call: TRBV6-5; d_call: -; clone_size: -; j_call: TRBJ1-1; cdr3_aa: CASSGRIMNTEAFF; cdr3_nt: TGTGCCAGCAGCGGCAGGATCATGAACACTGAAGCTTTCTTT
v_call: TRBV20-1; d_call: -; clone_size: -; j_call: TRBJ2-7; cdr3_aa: CSAAGIYEQYF; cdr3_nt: TGCAGTGCTGCAGGGATCTACGAGCAGTACTTC
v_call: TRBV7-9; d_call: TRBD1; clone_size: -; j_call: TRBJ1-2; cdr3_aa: CASSPGQGFGNYGYTF; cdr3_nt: TGTGCCAGCAGCCCAGGACAGGGGTTCGGAAACTATGGCTACACCTTC
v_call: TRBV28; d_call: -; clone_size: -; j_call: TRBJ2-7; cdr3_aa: CASSVRGRGNEQYF; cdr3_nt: TGTGCCAGCAGTGTCCGGGGGCGGGGTAACGAGCAGTACTTC
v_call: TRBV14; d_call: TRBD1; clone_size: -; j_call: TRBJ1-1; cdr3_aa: CASSHYLGPGGGRTEAFF; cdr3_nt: TGTGCCAGCAGCCACTACCTCGGGCCAGGGGGAGGAAGAACTGAAGCTTTCTTT
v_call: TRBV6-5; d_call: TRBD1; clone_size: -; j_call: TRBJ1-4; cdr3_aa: CASSWDRVEKLFF; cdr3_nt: TGTGCCAGCAGCTGGGACAGGGTTGAAAAACTGTTTTTT
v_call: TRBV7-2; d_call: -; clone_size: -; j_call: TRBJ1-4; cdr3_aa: CASSPRGPGEKLFF; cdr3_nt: TGTGCCAGCAGCCCCCGGGGGCCGGGTGAAAAACTGTTTTTT
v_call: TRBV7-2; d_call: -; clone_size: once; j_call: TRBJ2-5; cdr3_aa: CASRTAAAGETQYF; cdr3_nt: TGTGCCAGCAGAACAGCGGCGGCGGGAGAGACCCAGTACTTC
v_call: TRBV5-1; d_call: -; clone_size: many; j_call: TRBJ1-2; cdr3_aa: CASSAGTAGYTF; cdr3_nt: TGCGCCAGCAGCGCTGGGACGGCCGGGTACACCTTC
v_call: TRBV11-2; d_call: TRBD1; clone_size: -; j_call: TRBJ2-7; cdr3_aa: CASSKGAQSGEQYF; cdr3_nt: TGTGCCAGCAGTAAGGGGGCGCAATCGGGGGAGCAGTACTTC
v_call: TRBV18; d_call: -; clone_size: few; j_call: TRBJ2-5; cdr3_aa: CASSPRQIQETQYF; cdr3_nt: TGTGCCAGCTCACCAAGGCAGATCCAAGAGACCCAGTACTTC
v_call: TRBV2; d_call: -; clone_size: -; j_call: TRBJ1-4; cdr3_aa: CASRVRNEKLFF; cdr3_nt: TGTGCCAGCAGGGTGAGGAACGAAAAACTGTTTTTT
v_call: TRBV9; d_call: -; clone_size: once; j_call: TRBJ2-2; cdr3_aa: CASSVATRAGELFF; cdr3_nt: TGTGCCAGCAGCGTAGCTACTCGGGCCGGGGAGCTGTTTTTT
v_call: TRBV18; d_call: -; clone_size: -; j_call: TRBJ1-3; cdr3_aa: CASSPPVRGDSGNTIYF; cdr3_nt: TGTGCCAGCTCACCTCCTGTCCGTGGAGACTCTGGAAACACCATATATTTT
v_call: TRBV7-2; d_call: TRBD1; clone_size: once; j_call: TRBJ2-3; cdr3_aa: CASSLIGTGKADTQYF; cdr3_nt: TGTGCCAGCAGCTTAATAGGGACAGGGAAGGCAGATACGCAGTATTTT
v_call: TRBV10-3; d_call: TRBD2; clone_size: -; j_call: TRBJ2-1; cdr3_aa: CAISPEGGPLGNEQFF; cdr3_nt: TGTGCCATCAGCCCCGAGGGAGGGCCCCTCGGGAATGAGCAGTTCTTC
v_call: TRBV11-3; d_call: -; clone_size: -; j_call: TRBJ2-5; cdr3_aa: CASSSGKGRPPRETQYF; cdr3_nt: TGTGCCAGCAGTTCTGGGAAGGGCAGGCCGCCCCGAGAGACCCAGTACTTC
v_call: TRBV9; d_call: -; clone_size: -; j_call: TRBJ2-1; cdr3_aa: CASSAAGEVAYNEQFF; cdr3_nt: TGTGCCAGCAGCGCGGCAGGGGAGGTCGCCTACAATGAGCAGTTCTTC
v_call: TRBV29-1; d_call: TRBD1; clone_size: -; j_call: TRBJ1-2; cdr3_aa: CSVVRGRGGYTF; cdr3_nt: TGCAGCGTTGTAAGGGGGCGAGGTGGCTACACCTTC
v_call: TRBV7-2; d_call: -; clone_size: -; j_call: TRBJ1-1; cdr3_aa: CATDGVTALSRNTEAFF; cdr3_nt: TGTGCCACCGACGGGGTGACAGCTCTTTCACGGAACACTGAAGCTTTCTTT
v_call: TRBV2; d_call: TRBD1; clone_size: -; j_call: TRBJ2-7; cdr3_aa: CASRAPGTGGSEQYF; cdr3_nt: TGTGCTAGCAGGGCACCCGGGACAGGGGGCAGCGAGCAGTACTTC
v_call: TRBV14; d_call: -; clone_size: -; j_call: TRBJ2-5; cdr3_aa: CASSQLGDIQETQYF; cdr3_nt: TGTGCCAGCAGCCAACTGGGGGACATTCAAGAGACCCAGTACTTC
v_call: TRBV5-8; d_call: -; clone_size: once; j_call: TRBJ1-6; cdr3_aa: CASSLGNRENSPLHF; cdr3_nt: TGTGCCAGCAGCTTGGGCAACAGGGAGAATTCACCCCTCCACTTT
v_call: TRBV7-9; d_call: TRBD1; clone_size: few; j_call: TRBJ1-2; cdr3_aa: CASSHPILRQGITYGYTF; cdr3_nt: TGTGCCAGCAGCCATCCGATACTCAGACAGGGTATTACGTATGGCTACACCTTC
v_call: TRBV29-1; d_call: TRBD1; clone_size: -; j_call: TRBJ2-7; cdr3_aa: CSVEGGTESYEQYF; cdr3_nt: TGCAGCGTTGAAGGGGGGACAGAATCCTACGAGCAGTACTTC
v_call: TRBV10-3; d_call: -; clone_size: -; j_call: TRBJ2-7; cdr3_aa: CAISSGYEQYF; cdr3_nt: TGTGCCATCAGTTCCGGGTACGAGCAGTACTTC
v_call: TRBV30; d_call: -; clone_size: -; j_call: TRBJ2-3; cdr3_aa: CAWIGGWTSTDTQYF; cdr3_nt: TGTGCCTGGATTGGGGGCTGGACTAGCACAGATACGCAGTATTTT
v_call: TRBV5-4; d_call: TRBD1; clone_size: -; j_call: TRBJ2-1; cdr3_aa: CASSLVGQGANEQFF; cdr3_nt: TGTGCCAGCAGCTTGGTTGGACAGGGGGCTAATGAGCAGTTCTTC
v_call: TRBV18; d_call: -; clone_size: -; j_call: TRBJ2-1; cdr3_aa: CASSPSGTATHEQFF; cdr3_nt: TGTGCCAGCTCACCGAGCGGGACAGCGACCCATGAGCAGTTCTTC
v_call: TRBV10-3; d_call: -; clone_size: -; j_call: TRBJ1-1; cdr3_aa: CAISEVLFGSSNTEAFF; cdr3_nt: TGTGCCATCAGTGAGGTCTTGTTTGGCAGCTCGAACACTGAAGCTTTCTTT
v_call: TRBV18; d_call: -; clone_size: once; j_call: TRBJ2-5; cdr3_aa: CASSPLLETQYF; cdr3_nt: TGTGCCAGCTCACCACTTCTAGAGACCCAGTACTTC
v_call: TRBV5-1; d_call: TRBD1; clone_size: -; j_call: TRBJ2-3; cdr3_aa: CASNARGHPDTQYF; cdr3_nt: TGCGCCAGCAATGCCAGGGGGCATCCAGATACGCAGTATTTT
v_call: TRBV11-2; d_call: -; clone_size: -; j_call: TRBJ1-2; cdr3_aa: CASSSTEMKGYGYTF; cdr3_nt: TGTGCCAGCAGCTCTACGGAGATGAAGGGGTATGGCTACACCTTC
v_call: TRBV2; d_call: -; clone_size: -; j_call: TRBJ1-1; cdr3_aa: CASSDGGGEAFF; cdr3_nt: TGTGCCAGCAGTGACGGGGGGGGTGAAGCTTTCTTT
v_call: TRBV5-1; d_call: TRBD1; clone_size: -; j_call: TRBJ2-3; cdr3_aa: CASSLGDRGVDTQYF; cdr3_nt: TGCGCCAGCAGCTTGGGGGACAGGGGCGTGGATACGCAGTATTTT
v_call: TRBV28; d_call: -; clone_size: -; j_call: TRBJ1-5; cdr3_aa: CASSWAGATNQPQHF; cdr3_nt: TGTGCCAGCAGTTGGGCGGGGGCTACCAATCAGCCCCAGCATTTT
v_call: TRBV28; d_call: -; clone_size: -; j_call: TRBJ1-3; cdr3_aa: CASSSGIGDRVGNTIYF; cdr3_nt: TGTGCCAGCAGTTCCGGTATAGGAGACAGAGTAGGAAACACCATATATTTT
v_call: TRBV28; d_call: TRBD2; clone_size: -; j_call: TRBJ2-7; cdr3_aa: CASSGTSGRILGEQYF; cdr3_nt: TGTGCCAGCAGTGGGACTAGCGGGAGAATTCTAGGAGAGCAGTACTTC
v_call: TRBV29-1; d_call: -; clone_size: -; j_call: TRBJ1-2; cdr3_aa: CSVGDRTNYGYTF; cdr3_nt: TGCAGCGTCGGCGACAGGACTAACTATGGCTACACCTTC
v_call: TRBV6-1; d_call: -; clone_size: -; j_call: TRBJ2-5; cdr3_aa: CASIPGGPGETQYF; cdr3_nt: TGTGCCAGCATTCCCGGGGGCCCAGGGGAGACCCAGTACTTC
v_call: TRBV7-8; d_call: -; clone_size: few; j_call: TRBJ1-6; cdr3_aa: CASSLGGVDSPLHF; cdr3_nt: TGTGCCAGCAGCTTGGGCGGCGTAGATTCACCCCTCCACTTT
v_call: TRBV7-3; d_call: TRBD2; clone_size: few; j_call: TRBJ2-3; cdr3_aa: CASSFASGGADTQYF; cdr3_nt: TGTGCCAGCAGCTTCGCTAGCGGGGGGGCAGATACGCAGTATTTT